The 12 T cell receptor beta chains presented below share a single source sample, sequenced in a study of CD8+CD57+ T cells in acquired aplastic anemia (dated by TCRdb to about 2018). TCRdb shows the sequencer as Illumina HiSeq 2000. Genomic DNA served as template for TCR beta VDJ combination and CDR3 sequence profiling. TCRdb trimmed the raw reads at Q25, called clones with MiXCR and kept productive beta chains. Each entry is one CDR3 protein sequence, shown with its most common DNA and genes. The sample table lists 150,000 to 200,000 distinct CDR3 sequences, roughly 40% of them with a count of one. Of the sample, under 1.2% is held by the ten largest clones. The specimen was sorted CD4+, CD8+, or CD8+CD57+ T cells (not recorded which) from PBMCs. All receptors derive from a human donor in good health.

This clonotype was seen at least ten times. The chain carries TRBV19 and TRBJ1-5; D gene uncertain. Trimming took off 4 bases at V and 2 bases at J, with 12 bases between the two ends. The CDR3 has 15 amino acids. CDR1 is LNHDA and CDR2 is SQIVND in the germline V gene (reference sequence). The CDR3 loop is CASSTQVEGNQPQHF. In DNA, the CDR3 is TGTGCCAGTAGTACGCAGGTTGAGGGCAATCAGCCCCAGCATTTT.

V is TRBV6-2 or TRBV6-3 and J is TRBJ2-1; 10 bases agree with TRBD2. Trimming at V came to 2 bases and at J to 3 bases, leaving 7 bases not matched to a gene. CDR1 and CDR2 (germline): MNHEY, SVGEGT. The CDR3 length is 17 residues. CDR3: CASSYTLAGDHYNEQFF. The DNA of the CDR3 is TGTGCCAGCAGTTACACCCTAGCGGGAGATCACTACAATGAGCAGTTCTTC.

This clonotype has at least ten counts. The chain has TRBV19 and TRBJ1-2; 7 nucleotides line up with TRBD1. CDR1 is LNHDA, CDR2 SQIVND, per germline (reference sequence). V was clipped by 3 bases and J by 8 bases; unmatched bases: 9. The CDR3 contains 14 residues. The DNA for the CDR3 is TGTGCCAGTAGTATGAAGGGGGCAGGAGGAGGCTACACCTTC. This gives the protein CASSMKGAGGGYTF.

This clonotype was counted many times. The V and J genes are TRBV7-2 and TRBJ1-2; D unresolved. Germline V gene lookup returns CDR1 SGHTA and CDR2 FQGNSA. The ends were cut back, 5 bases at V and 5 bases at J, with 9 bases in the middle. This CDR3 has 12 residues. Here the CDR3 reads CASSRLGYGYTF. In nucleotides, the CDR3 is TGTGCCAGCAGCCGTCTAGGATATGGCTACACCTTC.

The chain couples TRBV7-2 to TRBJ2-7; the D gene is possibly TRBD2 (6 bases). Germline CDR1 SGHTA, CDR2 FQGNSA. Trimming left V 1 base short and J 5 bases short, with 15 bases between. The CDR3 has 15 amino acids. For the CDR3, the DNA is TGTGCCAGCAGCTTAGGGGGAGGTCGAGGACACGAGCAGTACTTC. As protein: CASSLGGGRGHEQYF.

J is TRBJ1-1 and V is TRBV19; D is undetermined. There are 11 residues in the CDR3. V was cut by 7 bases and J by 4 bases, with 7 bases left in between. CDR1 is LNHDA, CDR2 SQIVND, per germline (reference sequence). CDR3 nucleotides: TGTGCCAGTAATGCGGGCACTGAAGCTTTCTTT. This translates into CASNAGTEAFF.

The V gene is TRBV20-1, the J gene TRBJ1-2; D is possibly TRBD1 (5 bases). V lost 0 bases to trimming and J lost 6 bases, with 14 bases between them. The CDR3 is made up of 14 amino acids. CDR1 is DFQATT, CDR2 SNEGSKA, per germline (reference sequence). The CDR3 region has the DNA TGCAGTGCTAGAGACCTCACGGGGCATCATGGCTACACCTTC. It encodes CSARDLTGHHGYTF.

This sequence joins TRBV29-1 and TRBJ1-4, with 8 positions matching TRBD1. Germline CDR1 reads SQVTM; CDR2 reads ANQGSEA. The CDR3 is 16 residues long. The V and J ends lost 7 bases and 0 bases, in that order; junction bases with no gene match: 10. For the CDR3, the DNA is TGCAGCGCTGCGGGCGACAGGGGAACAACTAATGAAAAACTGTTTTTT. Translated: CSAAGDRGTTNEKLFF.

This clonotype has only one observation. The CDR3: CASGSGSTDTQYF. Written as DNA, the CDR3 is TGTGCCAGCGGTTCGGGGTCCACAGATACGCAGTATTTT. The V and J genes are TRBV24-1 and TRBJ2-3; weak D call: TRBD2 (5 bases). The CDR3 is 13 amino acids. V lost 11 bases, J lost 2 bases, and 13 bases lay in between. Germline V gene lookup returns CDR1 KGHDR and CDR2 SFDVKD.

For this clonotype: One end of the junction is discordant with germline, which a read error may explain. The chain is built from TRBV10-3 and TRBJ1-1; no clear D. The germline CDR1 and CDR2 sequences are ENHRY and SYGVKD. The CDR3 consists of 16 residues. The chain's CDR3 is CASSYGLHRRDTEAFF. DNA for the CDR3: TGTGCCAGCAGTTACGGTCTCCACAGAAGGGACACTGAAGCTTTCTTT.

CDR3 DNA: TGTGCCATCAGTGGACAGGGGGTGACCGGGGAGCTGTTTTTT. This codes for CAISGQGVTGELFF. The chain combines TRBV10-3 with TRBJ2-2, with 9 bases fitting TRBD1. With V trimmed by 4 bases and J by 5 bases, 2 bases remained unmatched. The CDR3 consists of 14 residues. Per the germline V gene, CDR1 is ENHRY and CDR2 is SYGVKD.

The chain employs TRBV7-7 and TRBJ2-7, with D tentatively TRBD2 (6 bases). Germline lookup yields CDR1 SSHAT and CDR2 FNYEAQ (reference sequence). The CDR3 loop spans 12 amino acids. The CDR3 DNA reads TGTGCTAGACCTGGGGGGTCCTACGAGCAGTACTTC. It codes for CARPGGSYEQYF.